This T cell receptor beta chain was captured by sequencing in a study of blood T cell repertoires in COVID-19. Looking at the study overall: T cells, B-cell-depleted T cells, or PBMCs supplied cDNA or gDNA.

The data were produced by immunoSEQ multiplex PCR, yet TCRdb's version contains in-frame clones alone and is incomplete. This sample has 200,000 to 300,000 clones, with about 84% found just once. V lost 1 base to trimming and J lost 6 bases, with 12 bases between them. CDR3 length: 14 amino acids. Germline V gives CDR1 SGHVS, CDR2 FQNEAQ. Each participant's cohort was designated according to participant-reported clinical history. Sample: PBMCs or T cells enriched from blood (not recorded which). This TCR derives from a woman aged 45 to 65 who had recovered from COVID-19. The chain joins TRBV7-8 to TRBJ1-1, with D tentatively TRBD1 (5 bases). The CDR3 nucleotides are TGTGCCAGCAGCTTAGTAGGGGTCTTCGCTGAAGCTTTCTTT. Amino acid sequence: CASSLVGVFAEAFF.